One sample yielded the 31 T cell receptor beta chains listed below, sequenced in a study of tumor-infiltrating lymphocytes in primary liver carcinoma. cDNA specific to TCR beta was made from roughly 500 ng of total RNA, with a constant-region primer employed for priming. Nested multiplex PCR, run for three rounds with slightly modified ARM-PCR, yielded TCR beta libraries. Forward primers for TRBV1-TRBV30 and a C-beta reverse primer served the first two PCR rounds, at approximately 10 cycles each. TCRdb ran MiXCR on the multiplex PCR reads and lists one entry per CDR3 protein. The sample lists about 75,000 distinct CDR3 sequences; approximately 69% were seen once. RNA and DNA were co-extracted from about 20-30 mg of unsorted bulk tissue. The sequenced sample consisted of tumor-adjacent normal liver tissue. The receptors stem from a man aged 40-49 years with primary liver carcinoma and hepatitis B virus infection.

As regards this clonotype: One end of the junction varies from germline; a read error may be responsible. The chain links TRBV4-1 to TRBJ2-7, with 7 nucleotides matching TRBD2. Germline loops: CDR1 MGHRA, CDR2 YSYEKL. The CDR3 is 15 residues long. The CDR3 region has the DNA TGCGCTAGCAGCCAAGATGAGAGCGGGAACTACGAGCAGTACTTC. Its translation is CASSQDESGNYEQYF.

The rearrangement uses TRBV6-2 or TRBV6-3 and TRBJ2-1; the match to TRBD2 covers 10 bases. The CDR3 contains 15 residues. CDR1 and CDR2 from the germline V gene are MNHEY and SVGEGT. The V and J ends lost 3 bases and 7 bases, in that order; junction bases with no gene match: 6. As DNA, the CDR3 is TGTGCCAGCAGTTATGCAACTAGCGGGGTAAATGAGCAGTTCTTC. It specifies CASSYATSGVNEQFF.

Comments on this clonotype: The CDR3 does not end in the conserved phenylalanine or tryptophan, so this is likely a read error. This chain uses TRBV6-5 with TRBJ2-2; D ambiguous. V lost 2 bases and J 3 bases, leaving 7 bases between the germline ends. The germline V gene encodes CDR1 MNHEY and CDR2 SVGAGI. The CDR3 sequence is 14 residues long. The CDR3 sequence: CASSYMADTGELFY. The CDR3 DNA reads TGTGCCAGCAGTTACATGGCGGACACCGGGGAGCTGTTTTAT.

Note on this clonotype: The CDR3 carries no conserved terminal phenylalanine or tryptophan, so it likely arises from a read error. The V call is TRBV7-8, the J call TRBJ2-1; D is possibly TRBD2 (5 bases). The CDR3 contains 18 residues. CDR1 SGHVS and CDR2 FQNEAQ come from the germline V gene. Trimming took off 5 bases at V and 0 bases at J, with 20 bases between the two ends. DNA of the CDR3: TGTGCCAGCAGCCCGCTTGGAGGCTCTGCGGCCTCCTACAATGAGCAGTTCCTC. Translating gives CASSPLGGSAASYNEQFL.

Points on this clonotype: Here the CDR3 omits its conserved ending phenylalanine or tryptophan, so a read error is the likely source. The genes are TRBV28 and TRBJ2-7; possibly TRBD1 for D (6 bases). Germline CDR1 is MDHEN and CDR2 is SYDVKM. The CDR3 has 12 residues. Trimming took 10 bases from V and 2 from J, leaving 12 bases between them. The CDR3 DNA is TGTGCCACCAGGACAGCCACCTACGAGCAGTACCTC. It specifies CATRTATYEQYL.

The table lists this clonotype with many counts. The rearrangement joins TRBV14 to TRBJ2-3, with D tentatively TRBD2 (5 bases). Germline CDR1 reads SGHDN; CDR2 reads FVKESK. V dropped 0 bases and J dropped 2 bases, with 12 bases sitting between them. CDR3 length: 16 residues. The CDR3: CASSQDSGLNTDTQYF. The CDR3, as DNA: TGTGCCAGCAGCCAAGATTCAGGACTCAACACAGATACGCAGTATTTT.

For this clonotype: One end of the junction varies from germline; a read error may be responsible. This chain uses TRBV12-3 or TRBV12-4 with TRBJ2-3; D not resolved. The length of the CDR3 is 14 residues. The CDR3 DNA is TGTGCCAGCAGTGCCGTAGCTGGAGCAGATAGGCAGTATTTT. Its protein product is CASSAVAGADRQYF.

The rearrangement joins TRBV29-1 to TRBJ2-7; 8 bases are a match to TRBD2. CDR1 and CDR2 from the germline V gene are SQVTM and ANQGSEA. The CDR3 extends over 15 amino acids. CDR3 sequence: CGVEDPGGSSYEQYF. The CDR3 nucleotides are TGCGGTGTTGAAGACCCGGGAGGGAGCTCCTACGAGCAGTACTTC.

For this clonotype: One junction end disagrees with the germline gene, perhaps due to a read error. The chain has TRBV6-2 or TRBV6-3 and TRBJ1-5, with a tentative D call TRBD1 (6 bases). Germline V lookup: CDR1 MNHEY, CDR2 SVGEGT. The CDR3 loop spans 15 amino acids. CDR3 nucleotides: TGTGCCAACAGTTTGGACAGTTATAGCAATCAGTCTCAGCATTTT. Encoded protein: CANSLDSYSNQSQHF.

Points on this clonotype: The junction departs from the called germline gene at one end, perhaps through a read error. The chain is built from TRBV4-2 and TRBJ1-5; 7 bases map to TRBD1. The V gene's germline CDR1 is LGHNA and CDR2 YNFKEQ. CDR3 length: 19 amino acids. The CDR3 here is CASNQGEGLGQLSNQPQHF. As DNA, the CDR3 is TGTGCCAGCAACCAAGGGGAGGGGTTGGGACAGCTTAGCAATCAGCCCCAACATTTT.

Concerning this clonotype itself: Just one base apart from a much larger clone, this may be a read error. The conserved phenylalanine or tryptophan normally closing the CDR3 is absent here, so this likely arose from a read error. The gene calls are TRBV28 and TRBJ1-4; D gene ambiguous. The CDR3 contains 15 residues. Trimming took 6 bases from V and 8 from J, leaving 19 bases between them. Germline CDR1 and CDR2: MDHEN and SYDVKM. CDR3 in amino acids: CASSWATDESEKLFL. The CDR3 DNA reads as TGTGCCAGCAGCTGGGCGACGGACGAGAGCGAAAAACTGTTTTTG.

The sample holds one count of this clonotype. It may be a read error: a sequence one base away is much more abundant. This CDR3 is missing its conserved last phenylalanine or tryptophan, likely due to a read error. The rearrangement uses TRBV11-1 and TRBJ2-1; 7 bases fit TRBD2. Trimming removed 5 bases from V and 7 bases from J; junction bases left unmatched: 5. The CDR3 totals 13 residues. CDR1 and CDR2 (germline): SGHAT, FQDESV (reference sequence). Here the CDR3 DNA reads TGTGCCAGCAGCGTGGGAGGGCCGAATGAGCAGTTCTCC. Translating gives CASSVGGPNEQFS.

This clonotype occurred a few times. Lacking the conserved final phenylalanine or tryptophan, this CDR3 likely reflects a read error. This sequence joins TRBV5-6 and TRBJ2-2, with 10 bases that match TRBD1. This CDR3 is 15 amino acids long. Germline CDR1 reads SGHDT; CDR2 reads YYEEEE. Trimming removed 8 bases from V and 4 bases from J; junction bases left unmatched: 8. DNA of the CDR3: TGTGCCAGTAGTCCCGGGACAGGGGTCACCGGGGAGCTGTTTTAT. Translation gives CASSPGTGVTGELFY.

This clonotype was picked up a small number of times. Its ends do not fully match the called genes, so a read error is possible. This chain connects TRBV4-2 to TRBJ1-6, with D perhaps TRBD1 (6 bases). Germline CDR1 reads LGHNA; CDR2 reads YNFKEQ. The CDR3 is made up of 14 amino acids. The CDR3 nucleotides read TGTGCCAGCAGCCAAGATGACAGGTCTACACCTCTCCACTTT. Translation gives CASSQDDRSTPLHF.

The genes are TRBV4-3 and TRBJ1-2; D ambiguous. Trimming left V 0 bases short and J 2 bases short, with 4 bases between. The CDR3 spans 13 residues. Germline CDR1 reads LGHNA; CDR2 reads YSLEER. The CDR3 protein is CASSQESNYGYTF. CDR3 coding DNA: TGCGCCAGCAGCCAAGAGAGCAACTATGGCTACACCTTC.

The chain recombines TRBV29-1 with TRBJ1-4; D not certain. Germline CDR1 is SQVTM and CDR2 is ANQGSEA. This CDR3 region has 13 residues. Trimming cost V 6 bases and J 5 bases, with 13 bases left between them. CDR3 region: CSVAGIWNEKLFF. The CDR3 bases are TGCAGCGTGGCCGGGATATGGAATGAAAAACTGTTTTTT.

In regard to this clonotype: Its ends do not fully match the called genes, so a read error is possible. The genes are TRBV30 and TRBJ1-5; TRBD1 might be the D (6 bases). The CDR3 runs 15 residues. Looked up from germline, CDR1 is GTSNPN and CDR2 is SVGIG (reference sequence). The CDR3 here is CAWALPGGRNQPQDF. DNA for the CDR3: TGTGCCTGGGCCCTCCCGGGGGGCCGCAATCAGCCCCAGGATTTT.

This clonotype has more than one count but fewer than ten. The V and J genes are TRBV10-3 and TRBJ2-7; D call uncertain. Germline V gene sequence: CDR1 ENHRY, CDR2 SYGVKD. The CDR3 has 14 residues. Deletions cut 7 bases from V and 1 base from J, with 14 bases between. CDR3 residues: CAITPLADSYEQYF. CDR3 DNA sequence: TGTGCCATCACCCCCTTGGCGGATTCCTACGAGCAGTACTTC.

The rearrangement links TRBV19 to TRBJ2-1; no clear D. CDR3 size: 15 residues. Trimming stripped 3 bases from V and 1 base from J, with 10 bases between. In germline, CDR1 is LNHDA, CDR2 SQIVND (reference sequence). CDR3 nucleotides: TGTGCCAGTAGTATTGGGATAAGATCCTACAATGAGCAGTTCTTC. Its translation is CASSIGIRSYNEQFF. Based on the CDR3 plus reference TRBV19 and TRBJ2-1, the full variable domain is DGGITQSPKYLFRKEGQNVTLSCEQNLNHDAMYWYRQDPGQGLRLIYYSQIVNDFQKGDIAEGYSVSREKKESFPLTVTSAQKNPTAFYLCASSIGIRSYNEQFFGPGTRLTVL.

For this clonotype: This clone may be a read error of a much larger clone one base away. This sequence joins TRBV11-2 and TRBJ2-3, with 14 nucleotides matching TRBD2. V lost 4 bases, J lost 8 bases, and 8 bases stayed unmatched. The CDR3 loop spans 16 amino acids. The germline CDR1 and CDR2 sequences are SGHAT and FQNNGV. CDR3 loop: CASSSPGLAGVGTQYF. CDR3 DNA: TGTGCCAGCAGCTCCCCGGGACTAGCGGGAGTGGGTACGCAGTATTTT.

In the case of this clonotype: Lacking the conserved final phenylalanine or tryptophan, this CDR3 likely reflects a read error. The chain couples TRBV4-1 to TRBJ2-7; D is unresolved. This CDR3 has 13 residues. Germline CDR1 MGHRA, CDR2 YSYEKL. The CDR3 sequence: CVSSPGRRYEQYL. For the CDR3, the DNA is TGCGTCAGCAGCCCGGGCCGTAGGTACGAGCAGTACCTC.

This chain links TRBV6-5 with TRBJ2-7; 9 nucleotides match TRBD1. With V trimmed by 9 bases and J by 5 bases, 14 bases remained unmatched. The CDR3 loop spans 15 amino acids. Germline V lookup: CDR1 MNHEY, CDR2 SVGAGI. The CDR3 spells CASGWGQGIGNEQYF. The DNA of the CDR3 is TGTGCCAGTGGTTGGGGACAGGGAATTGGTAACGAGCAGTACTTC.

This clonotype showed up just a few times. The CDR3 coding sequence is TGTGCCAGCAGTAACACCGGGGGGACACCAGGGGAGCTGTTTTTT. Its protein product is CASSNTGGTPGELFF. The chain combines TRBV6-1 with TRBJ2-2; a possible D gene is TRBD2 (7 bases). Germline V CDR1 and CDR2: MNHNS, SASEGT. Trimming took off 5 bases at V and 8 bases at J, with 18 bases between the two ends. The CDR3 extends over 15 amino acids.

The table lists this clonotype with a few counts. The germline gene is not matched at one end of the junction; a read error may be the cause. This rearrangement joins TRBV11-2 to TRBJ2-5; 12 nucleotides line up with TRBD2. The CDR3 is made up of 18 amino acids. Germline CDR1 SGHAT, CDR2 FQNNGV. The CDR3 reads CASSLDPWSSGRGETHYF. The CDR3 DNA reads TGTGCCAGCAGCTTGGATCCGTGGTCTAGCGGGAGGGGAGAGACCCATTACTTC.

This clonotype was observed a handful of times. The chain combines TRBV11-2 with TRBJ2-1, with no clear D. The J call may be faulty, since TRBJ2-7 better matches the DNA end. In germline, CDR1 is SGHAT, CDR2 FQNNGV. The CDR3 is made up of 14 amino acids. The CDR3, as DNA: TGTGCCAGCAGATTATACCGGCTAGTTAGTGAGCAGTACGTC. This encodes CASRLYRLVSEQYV.

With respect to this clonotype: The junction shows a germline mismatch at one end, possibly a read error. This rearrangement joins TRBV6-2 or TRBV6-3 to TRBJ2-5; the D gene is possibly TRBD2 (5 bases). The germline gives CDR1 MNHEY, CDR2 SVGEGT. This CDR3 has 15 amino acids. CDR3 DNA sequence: TGTGCCCGCAGTTACTCGAGGGTACCCGTGGAGACCCAGTACTTC. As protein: CARSYSRVPVETQYF.

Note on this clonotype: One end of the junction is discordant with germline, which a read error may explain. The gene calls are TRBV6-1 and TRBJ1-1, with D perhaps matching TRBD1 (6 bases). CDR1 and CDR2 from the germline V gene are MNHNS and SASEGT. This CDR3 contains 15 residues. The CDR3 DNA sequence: TGTGCCAGCGGTCCACGGACAGTCATGAACGCTGAAGCTTTCTTT. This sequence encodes CASGPRTVMNAEAFF.

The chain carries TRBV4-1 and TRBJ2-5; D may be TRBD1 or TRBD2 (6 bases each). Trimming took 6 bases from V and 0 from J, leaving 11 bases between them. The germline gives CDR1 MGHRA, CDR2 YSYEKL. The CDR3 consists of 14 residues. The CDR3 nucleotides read TGCGCCAGCAGTTGGGGGGACAACCAAGAGACCCAGTACTTC. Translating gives CASSWGDNQETQYF.

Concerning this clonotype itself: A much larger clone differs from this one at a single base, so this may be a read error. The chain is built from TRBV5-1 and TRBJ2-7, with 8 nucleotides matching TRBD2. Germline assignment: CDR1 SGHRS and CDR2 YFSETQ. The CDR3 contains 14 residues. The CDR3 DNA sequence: TGCGCCAGGAGCTTAGCGGGACGCTCCTACGAGCAGTACTTC. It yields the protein CARSLAGRSYEQYF. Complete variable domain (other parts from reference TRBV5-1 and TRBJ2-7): KAGVTQTPRYLIKTRGQQVTLSCSPISGHRSVSWYQQTPGQGLQFLFEYFSETQRNKGNFPGRFSGRQFSNSRSEMNVSTLELGDSALYLCARSLAGRSYEQYFGPGTRLTVT.

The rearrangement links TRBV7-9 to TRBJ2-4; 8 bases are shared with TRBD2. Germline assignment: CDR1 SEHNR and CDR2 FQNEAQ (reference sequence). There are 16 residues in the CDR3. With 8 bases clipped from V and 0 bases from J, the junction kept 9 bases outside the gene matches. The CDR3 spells CASGPTSGVAKNIQYF. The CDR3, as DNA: TGTGCCAGCGGTCCTACTAGCGGTGTAGCCAAAAACATTCAGTACTTC.

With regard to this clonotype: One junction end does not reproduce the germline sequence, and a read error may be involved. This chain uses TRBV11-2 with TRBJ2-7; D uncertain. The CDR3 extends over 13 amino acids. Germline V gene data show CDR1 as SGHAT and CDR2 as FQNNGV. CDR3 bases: TGTGCCAGTAGCTTTGATGGCTCCTGCGAGCTGTACTTC. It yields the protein CASSFDGSCELYF.